This TCR beta chain was retrieved from a study of blood T cell repertoires in COVID-19. Germline loops: CDR1 SGDLS, CDR2 YYNGEE. V lost 6 bases and J lost 3, with 13 bases in between. The CDR3 has 15 amino acids. Measured with immunoSEQ multiplex PCR; TCRdb has only the in-frame clones, and not every one. The repertoire holds approximately 170,000 clones, with 84% as singletons. The receptor was isolated from a woman aged 50 to 60 who had recovered from COVID-19. Sequencing was performed on PBMCs or T cells enriched from blood (not recorded which). The chain has TRBV9 and TRBJ2-6, with TRBD1 as a possible D gene (5 bases). The CDR3 loop is CASMGQLGGANVLTF. CDR3 coding DNA: TGTGCCAGCATGGGGCAGCTTGGTGGGGCCAACGTCCTGACTTTC.